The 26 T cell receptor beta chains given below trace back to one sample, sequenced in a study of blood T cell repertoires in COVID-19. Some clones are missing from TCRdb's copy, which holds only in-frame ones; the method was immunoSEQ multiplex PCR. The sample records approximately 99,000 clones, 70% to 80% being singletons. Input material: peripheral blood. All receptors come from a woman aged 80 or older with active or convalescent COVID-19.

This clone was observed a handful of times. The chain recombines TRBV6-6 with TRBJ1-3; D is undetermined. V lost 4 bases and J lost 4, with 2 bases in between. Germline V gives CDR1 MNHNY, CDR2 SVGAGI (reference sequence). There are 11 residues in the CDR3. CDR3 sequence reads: CASSLGNTIYF. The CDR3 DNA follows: TGTGCCAGCAGTTTAGGAAACACCATATATTTT.

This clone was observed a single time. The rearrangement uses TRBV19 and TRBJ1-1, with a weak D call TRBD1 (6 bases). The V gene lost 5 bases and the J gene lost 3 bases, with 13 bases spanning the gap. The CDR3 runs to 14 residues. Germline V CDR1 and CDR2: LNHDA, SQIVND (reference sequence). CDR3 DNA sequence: TGTGCCAGTAGTTCCTGGACAGTAGACACTGAAGCTTTCTTT. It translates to CASSSWTVDTEAFF.

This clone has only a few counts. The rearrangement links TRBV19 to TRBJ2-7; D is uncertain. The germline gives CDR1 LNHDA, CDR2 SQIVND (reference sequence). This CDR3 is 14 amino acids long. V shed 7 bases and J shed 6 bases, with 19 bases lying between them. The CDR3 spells CASKLGAGPGEQYF. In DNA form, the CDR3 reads TGTGCCAGTAAGTTAGGTGCTGGTCCGGGCGAGCAGTACTTC. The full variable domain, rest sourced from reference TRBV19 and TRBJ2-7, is DGGITQSPKYLFRKEGQNVTLSCEQNLNHDAMYWYRQDPGQGLRLIYYSQIVNDFQKGDIAEGYSVSREKKESFPLTVTSAQKNPTAFYLCASKLGAGPGEQYFGPGTRLTVT.

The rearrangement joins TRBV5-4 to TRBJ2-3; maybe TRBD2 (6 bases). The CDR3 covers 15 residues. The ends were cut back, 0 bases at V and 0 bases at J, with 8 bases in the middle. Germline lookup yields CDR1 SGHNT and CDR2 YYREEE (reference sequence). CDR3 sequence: CASSLGGASTDTQYF. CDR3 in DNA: TGTGCCAGCAGCTTGGGCGGGGCCAGCACAGATACGCAGTATTTT.

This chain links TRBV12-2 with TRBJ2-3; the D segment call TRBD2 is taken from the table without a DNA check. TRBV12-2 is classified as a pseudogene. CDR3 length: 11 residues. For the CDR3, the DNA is TGTGCAAGTCACCGAGGAGATACGCAGTATTTT. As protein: CASHRGDTQYF.

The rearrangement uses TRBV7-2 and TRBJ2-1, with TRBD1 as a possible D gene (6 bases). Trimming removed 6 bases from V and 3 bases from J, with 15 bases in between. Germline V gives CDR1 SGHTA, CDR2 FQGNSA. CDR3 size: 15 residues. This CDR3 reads CASSRRMGHYNEQFF. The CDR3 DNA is TGTGCCAGCAGTCGGAGGATGGGACACTACAATGAGCAGTTCTTC.

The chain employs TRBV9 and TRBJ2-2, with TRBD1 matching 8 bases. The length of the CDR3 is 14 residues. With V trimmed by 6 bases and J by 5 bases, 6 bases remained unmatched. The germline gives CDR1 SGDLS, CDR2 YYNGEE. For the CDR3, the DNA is TGTGCCAGCACCGGGACAGGACGAACCGGGGAGCTGTTTTTT. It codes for CASTGTGRTGELFF.

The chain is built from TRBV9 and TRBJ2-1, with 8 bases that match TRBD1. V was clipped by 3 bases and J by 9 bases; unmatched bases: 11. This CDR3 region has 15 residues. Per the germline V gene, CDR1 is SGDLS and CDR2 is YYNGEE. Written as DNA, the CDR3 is TGTGCCAGCAGCGCATCAGGGGGCGCCGGCGGTGAGCAGTTCTTC. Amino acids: CASSASGGAGGEQFF.

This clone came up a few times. The CDR3 sequence: CASSLDGARQETQYF. In nucleotides, the CDR3 is TGTGCCAGCAGCTTAGATGGGGCCAGGCAAGAGACCCAGTACTTC. The rearrangement links TRBV7-3 to TRBJ2-5, with D tentatively TRBD1 (5 bases). V was shortened by 2 bases and J by 2 bases, with 12 bases between the two germline ends. CDR1 and CDR2 from the germline V gene are SGHTA and FQGTGA. The length of the CDR3 is 15 residues.

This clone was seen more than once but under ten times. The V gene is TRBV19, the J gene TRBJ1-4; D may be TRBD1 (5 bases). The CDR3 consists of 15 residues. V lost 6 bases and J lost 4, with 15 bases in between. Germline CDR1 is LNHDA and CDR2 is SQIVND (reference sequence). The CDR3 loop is CASSTQGTHNEKLFF. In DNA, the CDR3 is TGTGCCAGTAGCACGCAAGGGACTCATAATGAAAAACTGTTTTTT.

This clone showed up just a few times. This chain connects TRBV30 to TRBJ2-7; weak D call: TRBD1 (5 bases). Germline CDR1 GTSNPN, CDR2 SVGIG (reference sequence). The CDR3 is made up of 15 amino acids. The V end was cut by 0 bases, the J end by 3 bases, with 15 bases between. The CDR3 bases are TGTGCCTGGAGTGTGGCCCTAGACAGCATCTACGAGCAGTACTTC. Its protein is CAWSVALDSIYEQYF.

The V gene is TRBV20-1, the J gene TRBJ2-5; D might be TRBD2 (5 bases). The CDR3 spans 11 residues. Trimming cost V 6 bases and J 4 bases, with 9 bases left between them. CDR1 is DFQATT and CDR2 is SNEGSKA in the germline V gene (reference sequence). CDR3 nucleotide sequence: TGCAGTGCATCGGCGGGAGAGACCCAGTACTTC. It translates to CSASAGETQYF.

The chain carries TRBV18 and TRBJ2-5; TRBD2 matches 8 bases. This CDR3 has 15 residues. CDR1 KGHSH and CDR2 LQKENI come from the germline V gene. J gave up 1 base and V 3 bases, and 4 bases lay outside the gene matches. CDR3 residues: CASSPQSGGQETQYF. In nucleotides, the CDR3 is TGTGCCAGCTCACCCCAAAGCGGGGGCCAAGAGACCCAGTACTTC.

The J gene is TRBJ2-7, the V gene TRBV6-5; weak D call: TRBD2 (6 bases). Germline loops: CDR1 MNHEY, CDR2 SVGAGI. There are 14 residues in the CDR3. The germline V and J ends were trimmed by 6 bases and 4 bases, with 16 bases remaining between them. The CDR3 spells CASRTGARGYEQYF. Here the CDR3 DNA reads TGTGCCAGCAGGACGGGAGCCCGCGGGTACGAGCAGTACTTC.

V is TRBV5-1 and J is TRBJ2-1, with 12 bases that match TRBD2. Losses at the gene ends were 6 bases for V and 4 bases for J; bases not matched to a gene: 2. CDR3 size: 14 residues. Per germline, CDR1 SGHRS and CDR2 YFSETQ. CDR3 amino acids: CASNGLAGYNEQFF. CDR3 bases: TGCGCCAGCAACGGACTAGCGGGGTACAATGAGCAGTTCTTC.

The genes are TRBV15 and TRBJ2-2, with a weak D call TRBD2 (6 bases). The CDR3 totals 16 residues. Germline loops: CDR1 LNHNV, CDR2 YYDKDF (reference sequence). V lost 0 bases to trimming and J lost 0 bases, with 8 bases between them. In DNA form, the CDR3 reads TGTGCCACCAGCAGAGAGACTAGGGCGAACACCGGGGAGCTGTTTTTT. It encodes CATSRETRANTGELFF.

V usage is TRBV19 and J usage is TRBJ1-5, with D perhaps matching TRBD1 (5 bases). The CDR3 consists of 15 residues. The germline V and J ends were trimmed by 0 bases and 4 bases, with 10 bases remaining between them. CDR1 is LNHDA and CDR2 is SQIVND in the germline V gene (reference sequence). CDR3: CASSIDAGRNQPQHF. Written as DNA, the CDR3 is TGTGCCAGTAGTATAGACGCAGGGCGGAATCAGCCCCAGCATTTT.

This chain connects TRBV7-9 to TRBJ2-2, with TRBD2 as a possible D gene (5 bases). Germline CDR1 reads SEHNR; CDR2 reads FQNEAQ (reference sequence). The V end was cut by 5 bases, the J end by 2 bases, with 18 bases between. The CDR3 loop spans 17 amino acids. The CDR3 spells CASSLRGSRYNTGELFF. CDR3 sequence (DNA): TGTGCCAGCAGCCTCCGGGGTAGCAGATACAACACCGGGGAGCTGTTTTTT.

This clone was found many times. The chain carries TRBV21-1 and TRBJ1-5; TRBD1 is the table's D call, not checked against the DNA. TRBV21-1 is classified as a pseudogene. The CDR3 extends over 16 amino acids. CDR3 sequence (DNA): TGTGCCAGCAGCCCGGAGACAAGGGGTGGCAATCAGCCCCAGCATTTT. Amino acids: CASSPETRGGNQPQHF.

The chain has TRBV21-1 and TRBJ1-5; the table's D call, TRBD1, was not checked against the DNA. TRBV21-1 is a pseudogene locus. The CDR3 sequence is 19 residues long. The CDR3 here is CASSKQISATGTYNQPQHF. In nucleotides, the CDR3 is TGTGCCAGCAGTAAACAAATATCGGCGACAGGGACCTACAATCAGCCCCAGCATTTT.

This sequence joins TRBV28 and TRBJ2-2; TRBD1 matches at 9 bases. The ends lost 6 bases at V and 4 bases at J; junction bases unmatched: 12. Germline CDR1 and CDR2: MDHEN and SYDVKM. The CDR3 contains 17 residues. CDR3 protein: CASSSWGGTGSTGELFF. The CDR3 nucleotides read TGTGCCAGCAGCTCATGGGGGGGGACAGGGAGCACCGGGGAGCTGTTTTTT.

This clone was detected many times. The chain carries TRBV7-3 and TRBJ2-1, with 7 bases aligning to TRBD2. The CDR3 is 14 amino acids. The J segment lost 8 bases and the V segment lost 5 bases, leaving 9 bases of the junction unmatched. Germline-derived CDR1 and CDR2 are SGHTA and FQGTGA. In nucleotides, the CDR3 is TGTGCCAGCAGCCCCATGACTAGCAGCCATGAGCAGTTCTTC. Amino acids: CASSPMTSSHEQFF.

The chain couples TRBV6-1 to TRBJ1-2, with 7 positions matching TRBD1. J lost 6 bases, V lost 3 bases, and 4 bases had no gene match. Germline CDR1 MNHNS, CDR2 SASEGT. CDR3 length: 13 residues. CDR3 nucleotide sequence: TGTGCCAGCAGTGAGCGGACAGGTGATGGCTACACCTTC. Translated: CASSERTGDGYTF.

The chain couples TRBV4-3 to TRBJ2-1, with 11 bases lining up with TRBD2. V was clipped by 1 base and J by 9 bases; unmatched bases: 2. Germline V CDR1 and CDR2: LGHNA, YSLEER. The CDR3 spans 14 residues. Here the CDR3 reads CASSQGLAGGEQFF. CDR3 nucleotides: TGCGCCAGCAGCCAAGGGCTAGCGGGAGGTGAGCAGTTCTTC.

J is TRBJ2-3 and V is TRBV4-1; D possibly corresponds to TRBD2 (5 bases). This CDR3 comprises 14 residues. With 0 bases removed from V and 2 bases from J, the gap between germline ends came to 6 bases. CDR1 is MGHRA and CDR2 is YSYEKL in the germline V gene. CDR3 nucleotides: TGCGCCAGCAGCCAAGAAGGACTCACAGATACGCAGTATTTT. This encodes CASSQEGLTDTQYF.

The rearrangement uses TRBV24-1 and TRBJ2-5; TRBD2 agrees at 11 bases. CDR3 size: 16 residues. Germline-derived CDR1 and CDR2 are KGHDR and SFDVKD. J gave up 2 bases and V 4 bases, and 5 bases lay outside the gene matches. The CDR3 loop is CATSETGTSGQETQYF. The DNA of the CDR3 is TGTGCCACCAGTGAGACCGGGACTAGCGGACAAGAGACCCAGTACTTC.